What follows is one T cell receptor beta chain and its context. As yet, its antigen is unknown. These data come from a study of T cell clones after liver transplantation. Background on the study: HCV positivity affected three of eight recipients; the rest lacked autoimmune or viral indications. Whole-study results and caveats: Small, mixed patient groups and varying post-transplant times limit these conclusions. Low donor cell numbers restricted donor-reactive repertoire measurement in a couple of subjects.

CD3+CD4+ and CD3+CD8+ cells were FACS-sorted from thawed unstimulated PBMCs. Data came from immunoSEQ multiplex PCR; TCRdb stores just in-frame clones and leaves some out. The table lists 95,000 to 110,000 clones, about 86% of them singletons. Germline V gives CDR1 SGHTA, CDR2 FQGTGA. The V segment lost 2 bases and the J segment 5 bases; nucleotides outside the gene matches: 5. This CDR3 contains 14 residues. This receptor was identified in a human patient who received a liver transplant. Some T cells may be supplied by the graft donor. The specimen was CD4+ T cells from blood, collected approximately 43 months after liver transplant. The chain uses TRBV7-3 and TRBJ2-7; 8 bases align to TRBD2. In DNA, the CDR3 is TGTGCCAGCAGCTTATGGGGACTAGATGACGAGCAGTACTTC. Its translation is CASSLWGLDDEQYF. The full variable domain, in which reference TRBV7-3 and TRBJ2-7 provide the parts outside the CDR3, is GAGVSQTPSNKVTEKGKYVELRCDPISGHTALYWYRQSLGQGPEFLIYFQGTGAADDSGLPNDRFFAVRPEGSVSTLKIQRTERGDSAVYLCASSLWGLDDEQYFGPGTRLTVT.